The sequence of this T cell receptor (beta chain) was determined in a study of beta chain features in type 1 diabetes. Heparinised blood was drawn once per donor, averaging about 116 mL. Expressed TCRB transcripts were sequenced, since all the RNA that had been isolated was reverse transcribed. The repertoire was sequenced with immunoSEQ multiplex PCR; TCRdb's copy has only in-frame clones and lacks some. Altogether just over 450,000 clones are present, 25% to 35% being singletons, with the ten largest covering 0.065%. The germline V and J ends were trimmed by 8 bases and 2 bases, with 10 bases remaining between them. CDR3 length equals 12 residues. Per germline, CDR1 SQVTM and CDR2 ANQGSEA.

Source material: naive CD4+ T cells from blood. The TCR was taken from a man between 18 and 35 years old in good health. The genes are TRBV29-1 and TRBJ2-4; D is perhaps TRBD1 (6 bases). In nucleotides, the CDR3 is TGCAGCTACCAGGGGACCAAAAACATTCAGTACTTC. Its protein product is CSYQGTKNIQYF. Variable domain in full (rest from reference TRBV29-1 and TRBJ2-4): SAVISQKPSRDICQRGTSLTIQCQVDSQVTMMFWYRQQPGQSLTLIATANQGSEATYESGFVIDKFPISRPNLTFSTLTVSNMSPEDSSIYLCSYQGTKNIQYFGAGTRLSVL.